The 29 T cell receptor beta chains listed next were all sequenced from one sample in a study of T cells in women clearing cervical HPV infection. Sequencing was performed with immunoSEQ multiplex PCR; in TCRdb, only in-frame clones are kept and a portion is missing. The sample table sets out roughly 15,000 clones. The sequenced sample was blood buffy coat. These receptors originate from a woman between 18 and 75 years old with a cervical HPV16 infection that either progressed to CIN3+ or cleared (not recorded which).

Comments on this clone: The read ends 3 residues early relative to the CDR3; the germline J gene fills the gap. This chain joins TRBV14 and TRBJ1-2; 9 nucleotides match TRBD1. With 4 bases clipped from V and 4 bases from J, the junction kept 7 bases outside the gene matches. The CDR3 has 15 residues. Per germline, CDR1 SGHDN and CDR2 FVKESK. Partial CDR3 DNA: TGTGCCAGCAGCCCCATAGGGACAGGGTCCTATGGC. Its protein is CASSPIGTGSYG. The CDR3 in its entirety is CASSPIGTGSYGYTF.

A word on this clone: The CDR3 end is not reached by the read, which stops 3 residues before it; the germline J gene fills it in. The chain is built from TRBV6-1 and TRBJ2-1, with a possible D match to TRBD1 (5 bases). Trimming shortened V by 2 bases and J by 4 bases, and 6 bases separated the two germline ends. The CDR3 contains 13 residues. Germline V gene data show CDR1 as MNHNS and CDR2 as SASEGT. The CDR3 DNA, read in part, is TGTGCCAGCAGTGAAAAGGGGTACAATGAG. Its translation: CASSEKGYNE. The entire CDR3 protein reads CASSEKGYNEQFF.

Comment on this clone: The read comes to an end 3 residues before the CDR3 does, leaving the germline J gene to fill in the end. This chain links TRBV19 with TRBJ2-4; the match to TRBD1 covers 7 bases. The length of the CDR3 is 14 residues. Germline V lookup: CDR1 LNHDA, CDR2 SQIVND (reference sequence). After removal of 3 bases from V and 3 bases from J, the junction contained 2 bases not matched to a gene. The CDR3 loop is CASSIGDSKNIQYF. Partial CDR3 DNA: TGTGCCAGTAGTATTGGGGACAGCAAAAACATT. Full variable domain (outside the CDR3, taken from reference TRBV19 and TRBJ2-4): DGGITQSPKYLFRKEGQNVTLSCEQNLNHDAMYWYRQDPGQGLRLIYYSQIVNDFQKGDIAEGYSVSREKKESFPLTVTSAQKNPTAFYLCASSIGDSKNIQYFGAGTRLSVL.

Regarding this clone: The read comes to an end 3 residues before the CDR3 does, leaving the germline J gene to fill in the end. The V and J genes are TRBV29-1 and TRBJ2-7; D might be TRBD2 (6 bases). The germline V gene has CDR1 SQVTM and CDR2 ANQGSEA. V lost 7 bases, J lost 4 bases, and 14 bases lay in between. The CDR3 has 12 amino acids. CDR3 residues: CSAGGGGYEQYF. The sequenced CDR3 bases are TGCAGCGCCGGAGGTGGAGGGTACGAG.

Points on this clone: The read ends 3 residues before the CDR3 terminus; that terminus is restored from the germline J gene. This chain joins TRBV3-1 (or the pseudogene TRBV3-2) and TRBJ1-4; 10 bases match TRBD1. Germline CDR1 and CDR2: LGHDT and YNNKEL (reference sequence). CDR3 length equals 16 residues. The V and J ends lost 4 bases and 7 bases, in that order; junction bases with no gene match: 9. Partial CDR3 DNA: TGTGCCAGCAGCCCCCCCAGACAGGGGGCGAGTGAAAAA. Its protein product is CASSPPRQGASEK. The whole CDR3 is CASSPPRQGASEKLFF.

A note on this clone: Coverage ceases 3 residues before the CDR3 finishes, and the germline J gene fills in the end. This rearrangement joins TRBV7-2 to TRBJ1-6, with D possibly being TRBD1 (5 bases). Germline CDR1 reads SGHTA; CDR2 reads FQGNSA. The CDR3 runs to 14 residues. Trimming took 7 bases from V and 0 from J, leaving 7 bases between them. The DNA read from the CDR3 is TGTGCCAGCAAGGGGAGCTCCTATAATTCACCC. Translation: CASKGSSYNSP. The entire CDR3 protein reads CASKGSSYNSPLHF.

About this clone itself: The CDR3 goes on 3 residues after the read ends, and that part is filled in from the germline J gene. The V and J genes are TRBV30 and TRBJ2-3; 12 positions match TRBD1. Trimming cost V 2 bases and J 5 bases; bases outside gene matches: 5. Germline CDR1 reads GTSNPN; CDR2 reads SVGIG (reference sequence). The CDR3 extends over 15 amino acids. The CDR3 DNA, read in part, is TGTGCCTGGAGTACGGGACAGGGGGCTGGAGATACG. It specifies CAWSTGQGAGDT. The whole CDR3 reads CAWSTGQGAGDTQYF.

In regard to this clone: The CDR3 end falls 3 residues outside the read, so it is completed with the germline J gene. The chain links TRBV4-2 to TRBJ2-3; 14 positions match TRBD2. V shed 1 base and J 6 bases; nucleotides not matched to a gene: 18. Germline assignment: CDR1 LGHNA and CDR2 YNFKEQ. The CDR3 consists of 21 residues. This chain's CDR3 is CASSQARRPWTSGRLWDTQYF. The part of the CDR3 DNA that was read is TGTGCCAGCAGCCAAGCCCGGCGACCCTGGACTAGCGGGAGGTTGTGGGATACG.

The CDR3 sequence is CSGRERGARETQYF. Partial CDR3 DNA: TGCAGCGGACGGGAGCGGGGGGCAAGGGAGACC. The rearrangement links TRBV29-1 to TRBJ2-5; 9 bases match TRBD2. From the germline J gene comes the end of the CDR3, since the read stops 3 residues before it. The CDR3 runs 14 residues. CDR1 is SQVTM and CDR2 is ANQGSEA in the germline V gene. Trimming at V came to 7 bases and at J to 5 bases, leaving 11 bases not matched to a gene.

Remarks on this clone: The CDR3 end falls 3 residues outside the read, so it is completed with the germline J gene. The chain couples TRBV6-1 to TRBJ2-7; TRBD1 is a possible D gene (6 bases). The CDR3 has 15 residues. CDR1 and CDR2 from the germline V gene are MNHNS and SASEGT. Deletions cut 4 bases from V and 0 bases from J, with 13 bases between. The DNA read from the CDR3 is TGTGCCAGCAGTGTTGCCGGGACACGCTCCTACGAG. It encodes CASSVAGTRSYE. The full CDR3 reads CASSVAGTRSYEQYF.

A note on this clone: The DNA ends 3 residues before the CDR3 does, and the rest of the CDR3 is filled in from the germline J gene. V gene TRBV2 combines with J gene TRBJ2-3; 7 nucleotides line up with TRBD1. CDR1 and CDR2 (germline): SNHLY, FYNNEI. This CDR3 region has 15 residues. V lost 4 bases to trimming and J lost 0 bases; unmatched junction nucleotides: 4. The CDR3 reads CASSAGTASTDTQYF. The CDR3 DNA, read in part, is TGTGCCAGCAGTGCCGGGACAGCTAGCACAGATACG.

Turning to this clone: The read ends 3 residues before the CDR3 terminus; that terminus is restored from the germline J gene. This chain links TRBV6-4 with TRBJ2-1, with 8 bases lining up with TRBD2. Germline CDR1 is MRHNA and CDR2 is SNTAGT. After removal of 0 bases from V and 3 bases from J, the junction contained 4 bases not matched to a gene. CDR3 length: 16 residues. The CDR3 bases that were read are TGTGCCAGCAGTGACTCGAGCGCGGGGGGCTACAATGAG. It is translated as CASSDSSAGGYNE. The whole CDR3 sequence reads CASSDSSAGGYNEQFF.

Turning to this clone: The read halts 3 residues ahead of the CDR3 end, with the missing end drawn from the germline J gene. The chain combines TRBV20-1 with TRBJ2-3; 10 nucleotides align to TRBD2. V shed 3 bases, J shed 1 base, and the junction held 7 bases outside the gene matches. The CDR3 consists of 16 residues. Germline V gives CDR1 DFQATT, CDR2 SNEGSKA (reference sequence). The CDR3 spells CSARLAGDPRTDTQYF. Incomplete CDR3 DNA: TGCAGTGCTAGGCTAGCGGGAGACCCCCGCACAGATACG.

Turning to this clone: The missing CDR3 end, 3 residues past where the read stops, is filled in from the germline J gene. The chain employs TRBV20-1 and TRBJ2-3; TRBD2 is a possible D gene (6 bases). The CDR3 contains 16 residues. The ends were cut back, 1 base at V and 1 base at J, with 15 bases in the middle. The germline gives CDR1 DFQATT, CDR2 SNEGSKA (reference sequence). Partial CDR3 DNA: TGCAGTGCTAGAGGCCGACTAGTTGGTGGCACAGATACG. It codes for CSARGRLVGGTDT. The full CDR3 protein reads CSARGRLVGGTDTQYF.

In regard to this clone: The read ends 3 residues shy of where the CDR3 ends; the end is completed using the germline J gene. The V and J genes are TRBV30 and TRBJ1-5; tentative D call: TRBD1 (6 bases). Per germline, CDR1 GTSNPN and CDR2 SVGIG (reference sequence). V was clipped by 2 bases and J by 3 bases, with 14 bases between them. CDR3 length equals 15 residues. CDR3 DNA, as far as it was read: TGTGCCTGGAGTCCCCTAACAGGGATCAATCAGCCC. Its protein is CAWSPLTGINQP. The full CDR3 is CAWSPLTGINQPQHF. Variable domain in full (rest from reference TRBV30 and TRBJ1-5): SQTIHQWPATLVQPVGSPLSLECTVEGTSNPNLYWYRQAAGRGLQLLFYSVGIGQISSEVPQNLSASRPQDRQFILSSKKLLLSDSGFYLCAWSPLTGINQPQHFGDGTRLSIL.

To note about this clone: The read gets to within 3 residues of the CDR3 end, and the germline J gene fills in the rest. The chain links TRBV20-1 to TRBJ2-3, with D tentatively TRBD2 (7 bases). The germline V gene encodes CDR1 DFQATT and CDR2 SNEGSKA (reference sequence). Trimming took off 4 bases at V and 1 base at J, with 15 bases between the two ends. The CDR3 contains 15 residues. CDR3 protein: CSAKGGGTRTDTQYF. Partial CDR3 DNA: TGCAGTGCTAAAGGGGGGGGAACCCGCACAGATACG.

As concerns this clone: With the read ending 3 residues before the CDR3 end, the germline J gene is used to fill in that end. The V gene is TRBV5-1, the J gene TRBJ2-2; D gene uncertain. Germline CDR1 reads SGHRS; CDR2 reads YFSETQ. The V end lost 0 bases, the J end lost 4 bases, and 16 bases lay between the germline ends. The CDR3 is made up of 17 amino acids. The CDR3 DNA, read in part, is TGCGCCAGCAGCTTGGACGACCCCACGAAGGGCACCGGGGAG. Translating gives CASSLDDPTKGTGE. The full CDR3 is CASSLDDPTKGTGELFF.

A note on this clone: The read gets to within 3 residues of the CDR3 end, and the germline J gene fills in the rest. The V gene is TRBV5-6, the J gene TRBJ2-3; D possibly corresponds to TRBD1 (6 bases). The germline CDR1 and CDR2 sequences are SGHDT and YYEEEE. CDR3 size: 13 residues. Trimming took off 4 bases at V and 4 bases at J, with 10 bases between the two ends. The CDR3 protein is CASSPTGSDTQYF. The part of the CDR3 DNA that was read is TGTGCCAGCAGCCCCACAGGGTCAGATACG. Drawing the rest from reference TRBV5-6 and TRBJ2-3, the complete variable domain is DAGVTQSPTHLIKTRGQQVTLRCSPKSGHDTVSWYQQALGQGPQFIFQYYEEEERQRGNFPDRFSGHQFPNYSSELNVNALLLGDSALYLCASSPTGSDTQYFGPGTRLTVL.

In regard to this clone: The read comes to an end 3 residues before the CDR3 does, leaving the germline J gene to fill in the end. The V call is TRBV2, the J call TRBJ1-5; 11 positions match TRBD1. The germline CDR1 and CDR2 sequences are SNHLY and FYNNEI. This CDR3 contains 17 residues. With 2 bases clipped from V and 7 bases from J, the junction kept 10 bases outside the gene matches. CDR3 sequence: CASSETYRGQGGQPQHF. The covered CDR3 bases are TGTGCCAGCAGTGAAACTTATCGGGGACAGGGGGGCCAGCCC.

A note on this clone: Coverage ceases 3 residues before the CDR3 finishes, and the germline J gene fills in the end. The chain is built from TRBV19 and TRBJ2-1, with D maybe TRBD2 (5 bases). The germline V and J ends were trimmed by 4 bases and 9 bases, with 13 bases remaining between them. Germline V gives CDR1 LNHDA, CDR2 SQIVND (reference sequence). The CDR3 is 13 residues long. The CDR3: CASSTGLPSEQFF. Incomplete CDR3 DNA: TGTGCCAGTAGTACAGGACTCCCCAGTGAG.

As regards this clone: The read ends 3 residues before the CDR3 terminus; that terminus is restored from the germline J gene. This chain joins TRBV28 and TRBJ2-1; 9 bases match TRBD2. This CDR3 is 14 amino acids long. V was clipped by 6 bases and J by 8 bases; unmatched bases: 8. Germline V CDR1 and CDR2: MDHEN, SYDVKM. The CDR3 reads CASRVRLAEHEQFF. CDR3 DNA (partial): TGTGCCAGCAGGGTCCGACTAGCGGAACATGAG.

Concerning this clone itself: With the read ending 3 residues before the CDR3 end, the germline J gene is used to fill in that end. The chain links TRBV10-1 to TRBJ2-1; possibly TRBD2 for D (6 bases). Germline V gene lookup returns CDR1 WNHNN and CDR2 SYGVQD (reference sequence). V gave up 6 bases and J gave up 8 bases, with 14 bases separating them. The CDR3 runs 13 residues. The CDR3 DNA, read in part, is TGCGCCAGCAGCCTGCTAGCGTCCCATGAG. It translates to CASSLLASHE. The complete CDR3 sequence is CASSLLASHEQFF.

About this clone: The read is 3 residues too short to cover the CDR3 end, so that end is filled in from the germline J gene. The chain couples TRBV29-1 to TRBJ2-7, with TRBD1 matching 7 bases. In germline, CDR1 is SQVTM, CDR2 ANQGSEA. V lost 6 bases, J lost 5 bases, and 10 bases stayed unmatched. The CDR3 covers 13 residues. CDR3 DNA, as far as it was read: TGCAGCGTCTCTAAGACAGGGATCGACGAG. It specifies CSVSKTGIDE. The full CDR3 reads CSVSKTGIDEQYF.

About this clone: The CDR3 end falls 3 residues outside the read, so it is completed with the germline J gene. The chain is built from TRBV5-1 and TRBJ2-2; D is perhaps TRBD1 (5 bases). CDR3 length equals 15 residues. CDR1 is SGHRS and CDR2 is YFSETQ in the germline V gene. Trimming shortened V by 2 bases and J by 2 bases, and 10 bases separated the two germline ends. CDR3 DNA, as far as it was read: TGCGCCAGCAGCTTCCTGGACACCAACACCGGGGAG. This translates into CASSFLDTNTGE. The entire CDR3 protein reads CASSFLDTNTGELFF.

Of note for this clone: The observed sequence ends 3 residues before the CDR3 terminus, with the missing tail filled in from the germline J gene. This chain joins TRBV20-1 and TRBJ2-5, with 7 bases that match TRBD1. This CDR3 has 14 amino acids. Losses at the gene ends were 5 bases for V and 2 bases for J; bases not matched to a gene: 8. The germline CDR1 and CDR2 sequences are DFQATT and SNEGSKA (reference sequence). Partial CDR3 DNA: TGCAGTGCTTACCCCGGGACAGATCAAGAGACC. This encodes CSAYPGTDQET. The entire CDR3 protein is CSAYPGTDQETQYF.

Note on this clone: Read data end 3 residues before the CDR3 end; the end is taken from the germline J gene. The chain is built from TRBV30 and TRBJ1-2, with 7 bases that match TRBD1. The CDR3 is 13 amino acids. Per germline, CDR1 GTSNPN and CDR2 SVGIG (reference sequence). The V segment lost 5 bases and the J segment 5 bases; nucleotides outside the gene matches: 8. CDR3 in amino acids: CAWGRDRPYGYTF. The covered CDR3 bases are TGTGCCTGGGGTCGGGACAGACCATATGGC.

Comments on this clone: Sequencing ends 3 residues short of the CDR3 end; the germline J gene provides the rest. The rearrangement uses TRBV11-2 and TRBJ1-6; weak D call: TRBD1 (5 bases). CDR3 length: 15 residues. Trimming stripped 6 bases from V and 5 bases from J, with 14 bases between. In germline, CDR1 is SGHAT, CDR2 FQNNGV. CDR3 DNA (partial): TGTGCCAGCAGAGGGCAGGGAGGGGATAATTCACCC. Encoded protein: CASRGQGGDNSP. The complete CDR3 protein is CASRGQGGDNSPLHF.

A note on this clone: The read ends 3 residues early relative to the CDR3; the germline J gene fills the gap. The chain is built from TRBV5-1 and TRBJ2-5; the D gene is possibly TRBD2 (5 bases). The germline V gene encodes CDR1 SGHRS and CDR2 YFSETQ. The CDR3 runs to 14 residues. The V end was cut by 1 base, the J end by 4 bases, with 11 bases between. CDR3 amino acids: CASSLYSDLETQYF. The DNA read from the CDR3 is TGCGCCAGCAGCTTGTACTCGGACTTAGAGACC. The complete variable domain, with remaining parts taken from reference TRBV5-1 and TRBJ2-5, reads KAGVTQTPRYLIKTRGQQVTLSCSPISGHRSVSWYQQTPGQGLQFLFEYFSETQRNKGNFPGRFSGRQFSNSRSEMNVSTLELGDSALYLCASSLYSDLETQYFGPGTRLLVL.

Concerning this clone: The read finishes 3 residues shy of the CDR3 end, and the germline J gene is used to complete it. The J gene is TRBJ2-7, the V gene TRBV18; perhaps TRBD1 as D (5 bases). The CDR3 has 13 residues. Trimming removed 3 bases from V and 1 base from J, with 7 bases in between. CDR1 and CDR2 from the germline V gene are KGHSH and LQKENI. The chain's CDR3 is CASSPGRSYEQYF. The covered CDR3 bases are TGTGCCAGCTCACCGGGGCGGTCCTACGAG.